This T cell receptor beta chain was captured in a study of OX40 agonist ivuxolimab in advanced cancers. Notes on the research overall: Ivuxolimab was a fully human IgG2 agonistic monoclonal antibody targeting the costimulatory receptor OX40 (CD134). In the dose-escalation cohort, around four fifths of patients were male, and the mean age was roughly 60 years with a range of about 20 to 79. Intravenous ivuxolimab was administered to patients every 2 weeks at six dose levels: 0.01, 0.1, 0.3, 1.5, 3 and 10 mg/kg. Among the 52 dose-escalation patients, 19 had hepatocellular carcinoma, roughly 15 melanoma, 9 renal cell carcinoma and 9 head and neck cancer. Peripheral TCRbeta sequencing aimed to test whether ivuxolimab altered TCR sequence diversity and caused clonal T-cell expansion. Partial responses were achieved by three dose-escalation patients, of whom one had hepatocellular carcinoma and two had cutaneous melanoma. Patients were allowed to have had prior anti-PD-1, anti-PD-L1 or anti-CTLA-4 therapy, and roughly two fifths of the dose-escalation patients had been treated with checkpoint inhibitors. The monotherapy dose-escalation portion (N of about 57 patients) of the phase I ivuxolimab trial is reported in the paper.

Comments on this clone: The clone's antigen remains unknown. The input lacks base qualities; no much larger clone sits a single base away.

To sequence the TCRbeta CDR3 region, genomic DNA was isolated from the sorted cells. TCRbeta CDR3 regions were sequenced using the immunoSEQ Assay. Imported from immuneACCESS, the table was reduced by TCRdb to in-frame sequences with V and J called. These copies leave out some clones; in studies compared against another copy, an unresolved V gene accounts for under half, and the cause of the remainder is not known. For this sample the table gives 50,000 or so clones, of which around 74% were detected only once. Roughly 2% of the sample rests with the top ten. Results and caveats for the whole study, not just this receptor: After ivuxolimab, more expanded clones were found on average in CD8+ T cells than in CD4+ T cells. Partial responders in the 0.1-3.0 mg/kg groups had among the lowest normalized peripheral clonal expansion, especially among CD8+ T cells. Low levels of normalized T-cell clonal expansion were also seen in some patients who did not respond. The antigen specificity of the clonally expanded peripheral T cells was not determined. At doses from 0.1 to 3.0 mg/kg, clonal expansion was seen in both CD4+ and CD8+ blood T cells between baseline and week 6.

From the germline V gene, CDR1 is KGHSH and CDR2 is LQKENI. V gives up 0 bases and J gives up 6 bases, and the segment between their germline ends measures 12 bases. CDR3 length: 14 amino acids, cysteine to phenylalanine. Of the read, only the CDR3 DNA is kept; its 42 bases are in frame from base 1. Patients with a history of autoimmune disease or receiving systemic immunosuppression were excluded from the trial. Peripheral blood for TCR sequencing was collected from all dose cohorts at baseline, on cycle 4 day 1, and on cycle 7 day 1. Samples came from an open-label, multicenter, first-in-human phase I dose-escalation trial of ivuxolimab. Adults with locally advanced or metastatic head and neck squamous cell, hepatocellular, melanoma or renal cell carcinoma were enrolled in the trial. CD4+ and CD8+ T cells were sorted separately from peripheral blood before TCR sequencing.

Sample: CD4+ or CD8+ T cells sorted from blood, taken in a trial of the OX40 agonist ivuxolimab. The receptor chain draws on TRBV18 and TRBJ2-7; TRBD2 is possibly the D segment (5 matching bases). This TCR was recovered from an adult with an advanced solid tumor such as melanoma, head and neck, liver or kidney cancer. The DNA is TGTGCCAGCTCACCACCGAGGGCCAGGCCCGAGCAGTACTTC. Its translation reads: CASSPPRARPEQYF.